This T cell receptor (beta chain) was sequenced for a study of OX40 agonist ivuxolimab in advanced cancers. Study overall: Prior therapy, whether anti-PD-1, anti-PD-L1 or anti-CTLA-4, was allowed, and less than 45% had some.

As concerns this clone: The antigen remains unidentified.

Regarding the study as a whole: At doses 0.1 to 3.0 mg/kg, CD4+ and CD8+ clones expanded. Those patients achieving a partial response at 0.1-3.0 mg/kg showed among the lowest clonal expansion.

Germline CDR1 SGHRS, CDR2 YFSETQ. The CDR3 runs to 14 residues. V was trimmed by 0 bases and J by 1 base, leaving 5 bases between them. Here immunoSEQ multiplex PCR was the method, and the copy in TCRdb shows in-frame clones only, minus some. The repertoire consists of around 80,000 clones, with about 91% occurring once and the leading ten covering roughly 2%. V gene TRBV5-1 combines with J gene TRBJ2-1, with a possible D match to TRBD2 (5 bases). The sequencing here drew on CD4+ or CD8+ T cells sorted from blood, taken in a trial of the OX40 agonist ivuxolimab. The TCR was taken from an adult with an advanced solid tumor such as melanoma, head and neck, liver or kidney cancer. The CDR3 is CASSLGGSYNEQFF. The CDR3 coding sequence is TGCGCCAGCAGCTTGGGAGGGTCCTACAATGAGCAGTTCTTC.